This T cell receptor beta chain was sequenced for a study of T-cell reconstitution after alpha-beta-depleted transplantation in children. Findings of the study overall: Elevated TCRbeta diversity at day 60 was traced, in some patients, to surviving recipient T cells and thymic progenitors. Newly made T cells mostly supplied T-cell counts and diversity one year after transplant. Reports say that about two months after transplant, the alpha-beta T cells came out of several hundred graft clones that had expanded.

Only a few counts were recorded for this clonotype. Its antigen is as yet unknown. This sample's TCRbeta library carried unique molecular identifier barcodes. MiXCR was run by TCRdb on the PCR reads, yielding one entry per CDR3 protein. The sample comprises 500,000 to 750,000 distinct CDR3 sequences, roughly 30% of which are singletons, and about 35% rests with the top ten. Trimming took off 5 bases at V and 2 bases at J, with 11 bases between the two ends. This CDR3 comprises 13 residues. CDR1 SGHRS and CDR2 YFSETQ come from the germline V gene. The sample in question was PBMCs, obtained before TCRalphabeta/CD19-depleted stem cell transplant. The TCR originated in a boy less than two years old with Wiskott-Aldrich syndrome, due to receive a stem cell transplant. The rearrangement joins TRBV5-1 to TRBJ2-7; perhaps TRBD1 as D (6 bases). As DNA, the CDR3 is TGCGCCAGCAGTACCACAGGGACCTACGAGCAGTACTTC. Amino acids: CASSTTGTYEQYF.